The entry below describes one T cell receptor (beta chain). The germline gives CDR1 MNHEY, CDR2 SVGAGI. The trim removed 5 bases at V and 4 bases at J, leaving 4 bases unmatched. This CDR3 comprises 15 residues. Repertoires were generated with immunoSEQ multiplex PCR, while TCRdb's copy carries only in-frame clones and drops some. This sample has around 16,000 clones, with about nine tenths found just once. The entry originates in a study of PD-1 blockade in classical Hodgkin lymphoma. Time point here: newly diagnosed, previously untreated cHL patient sample. The study purified CD4+ T cells from thawed PBMCs using magnetic negative selection.

The V and J genes are TRBV6-5 and TRBJ2-2, with 10 bases fitting TRBD2. The receptor was derived from a human donor with classical Hodgkin lymphoma. The sequencing sample was made of CD4+ T cells from blood. Written as DNA, the CDR3 is TGTGCCAGCAGTGTCCGGACTAGCGGCACCGGGGAGCTGTTTTTT. Translating it yields CASSVRTSGTGELFF.